Listed below are T cell receptor beta chains from one sample, sequenced in a study of blood T cells in healthy people across ages. TCRdb redid the calling of the 5' RACE reads with MiXCR, one entry per CDR3 protein. The sample holds hundreds of thousands of distinct CDR3 sequences; around three fifths are singletons and the top ten take around 25%. Sequencing was carried out using blood. These receptor sequences come from a man aged 35 to 55 in good health. The CDR3 runs from the conserved cysteine through the conserved F or W. A D gene is named only where the DNA matches it firmly. Rows may omit the clone size; those that give it use once, few, many or a size class.

>TRBD1|TRBJ2-7|NA|TRBV11-2
CASRGQGREQYF
TGTGCCAGCAGGGGACAGGGGCGCGAGCAGTACTTC
>NA|TRBJ1-1|NA|TRBV7-9
CASRPAGPPEAFF
TGTGCCAGCAGACCGGCCGGTCCCCCTGAAGCTTTCTTT
>TRBD2|TRBJ2-1|NA|TRBV18
CASSPLAGGVNEQFF
TGTGCCAGCTCACCATTAGCGGGAGGGGTCAATGAGCAGTTCTTC
>NA|TRBJ2-6|NA|TRBV28
CASSVNTGPGANVLTF
TGTGCCAGCAGTGTGAATACAGGGCCTGGGGCCAACGTCCTGACTTTC
>NA|TRBJ2-1|NA|TRBV28
CASSSQHGEQFF
TGTGCCAGCAGTTCTCAACACGGTGAGCAGTTCTTC
>TRBD1|TRBJ2-5|NA|TRBV28
CATRNTGGWTETQYF
TGTGCCACCCGAAATACAGGGGGCTGGACGGAGACCCAGTACTTC
>NA|TRBJ1-2|NA|TRBV29-1
CSVDSVSGQFENYGYTF
TGCAGCGTTGACTCTGTAAGCGGACAGTTTGAGAACTATGGCTACACCTTC
>NA|TRBJ2-7|NA|TRBV6-5
CASRQQGPQAEQYF
TGTGCCAGCAGACAACAGGGTCCCCAAGCCGAGCAGTACTTC
>TRBD2|TRBJ2-5|NA|TRBV7-2
CASSSGLAGGGQEAQYF
TGTGCCAGCAGCTCAGGACTAGCGGGAGGAGGGCAAGAGGCCCAGTACTTC
>TRBD2|TRBJ2-7|NA|TRBV10-3
CAIGTSGIFEQYF
TGTGCCATCGGGACTAGCGGGATCTTCGAGCAGTACTTC
>NA|TRBJ1-2|NA|TRBV11-3
CASSAHSYGYTF
TGTGCCAGCAGCGCCCATTCCTATGGCTACACCTTC
>TRBD2|TRBJ2-5|once|TRBV7-9
CASAPGLADQETQYF
TGTGCCAGCGCGCCAGGACTAGCGGACCAAGAGACCCAGTACTTC
>NA|TRBJ1-2|few|TRBV7-2
CASSLVQGGAGYTF
TGTGCCAGCAGCTTAGTGCAGGGTGGTGCGGGCTACACCTTC
>NA|TRBJ1-2|NA|TRBV3-1
CASSQALKTYGYTF
TGTGCCAGCAGCCAAGCACTTAAAACCTATGGCTACACCTTC
>NA|TRBJ2-1|NA|TRBV6-6
CASSYSAGQQYNEQFF
TGTGCCAGCAGTTACTCGGCAGGCCAGCAGTACAATGAGCAGTTCTTC
>TRBD1|TRBJ2-3|few|TRBV27
CASSSTDRVWGTQYF
TGTGCCAGCAGCTCAACAGACAGGGTATGGGGTACGCAGTATTTT
>TRBD2|TRBJ2-1|few|TRBV7-3
CASSWASGRASEQFF
TGTGCCAGCAGCTGGGCTAGCGGGAGGGCATCGGAGCAGTTCTTC
>TRBD2|TRBJ2-5|once|TRBV12-3/TRBV12-4
CASSPSGGKTQYF
TGTGCCAGCAGTCCTAGCGGGGGCAAGACCCAGTACTTC
>NA|TRBJ2-4|few|TRBV20-1
CSAVSGLAKNIQYF
TGCAGTGCTGTAAGCGGGCTAGCCAAAAACATTCAGTACTTC
>TRBD1|TRBJ1-1|NA|TRBV7-9
CASSWLQGIPEAFF
TGTGCCAGCAGCTGGCTACAGGGGATCCCTGAAGCTTTCTTT
>TRBD1|TRBJ1-2|NA|TRBV2
CASSFSGTGIANYGYTF
TGTGCCAGCAGTTTCTCCGGGACAGGGATAGCTAACTATGGCTACACCTTC
>TRBD1|TRBJ2-6|NA|TRBV29-1
CSVPGQGTIGANVLTF
TGCAGCGTCCCCGGACAGGGGACTATTGGAGCCAACGTCCTGACTTTC
>NA|TRBJ2-3|NA|TRBV3-1
CASSPGGWGSTDTQYF
TGTGCCAGCAGCCCAGGCGGGTGGGGATCCACAGATACGCAGTATTTT
>TRBD2|TRBJ2-3|NA|TRBV6-2/TRBV6-3
CASSYEGRADTQYF
TGTGCCAGCAGTTACGAAGGGAGGGCAGATACGCAGTATTTT
>NA|TRBJ1-2|NA|TRBV7-9
CASSFNLGFYGYTF
TGTGCCAGCAGCTTTAATTTGGGATTCTATGGCTACACCTTC
>NA|TRBJ2-5|NA|TRBV28
CASSPGGGGYNEQYF
TGTGCCAGCAGCCCAGGGGGGGGCGGATACAATGAGCAGTACTTC
>TRBD2|TRBJ2-1|NA|TRBV3-1
CASSLGRGSHEQFF
TGTGCCAGCAGCCTCGGGAGGGGCAGCCATGAGCAGTTCTTC
>NA|TRBJ2-1|NA|TRBV6-6
CASSSGIGANEQFF
TGTGCCAGCAGTTCCGGGATCGGGGCTAATGAGCAGTTCTTC
>NA|TRBJ2-7|NA|TRBV20-1
CSAKSMISYEQYF
TGCAGTGCTAAATCCATGATTTCCTACGAGCAGTACTTC
>TRBD1|TRBJ2-5|NA|TRBV28
CASSLALRGRGETQYF
TGTGCCAGCAGTTTAGCCCTGAGGGGGCGCGGAGAGACCCAGTACTTC
>TRBD2|TRBJ2-1|many|TRBV28
CASKKKAGGNYNEQFF
TGTGCCAGCAAAAAAAAAGCGGGGGGTAACTACAATGAGCAGTTCTTC
>TRBD2|TRBJ2-5|NA|TRBV3-1
CASSQGLAGQETQYF
TGTGCCAGCAGCCAAGGTCTAGCGGGGCAAGAGACCCAGTACTTC
>TRBD2|TRBJ2-1|NA|TRBV29-1
CSVDGARTRIDNEQFF
TGCAGCGTTGACGGAGCTCGGACTAGAATCGACAATGAGCAGTTCTTC
>TRBD1|TRBJ2-7|NA|TRBV27
CASSPRQTGGQEQYF
TGTGCCAGCAGTCCACGACAGACAGGGGGCCAAGAGCAGTACTTC
>TRBD1|TRBJ2-7|few|TRBV4-3
CASSQDRGQYEQYF
TGCGCCAGCAGCCAAGATCGGGGACAGTACGAGCAGTACTTC
>NA|TRBJ2-5|NA|TRBV7-3
CASSGPYRAVETQYF
TGTGCCAGCAGCGGCCCGTACAGGGCGGTGGAGACCCAGTACTTC